Presented here are 15 T cell receptor beta chains from one specimen sequenced in a study of Ad26.COV2.S vaccination and SARS-CoV-2 variants. Regarding treatment: some 19 received Ad26.COV2.S at low or high dose, single or two shots; about 5 received placebo; per-sample allocation not given. Samples analyzed were those drawn on day 63 after the first vaccine or placebo injection. Some clones are missing from TCRdb's copy, which holds only in-frame ones; the method was immunoSEQ multiplex PCR. There are 400,000 to 450,000 clones in the sample; 92% occur only once, and about 1.7% lies in the top ten. The sequenced sample was peripheral blood, obtained in a trial of Ad26.COV2.S vaccine versus placebo. These receptors came from a person aged 18 to 65 who received the Ad26.COV2.S COVID-19 vaccine or a placebo.

This clone appeared a single time. CDR3 DNA sequence: TGTGCCAGCAGCACCGACAAGACTGAAGCTTTCTTT. This encodes CASSTDKTEAFF. This chain connects TRBV5-6 to TRBJ1-1; D is unclear. The germline gives CDR1 SGHDT, CDR2 YYEEEE. The CDR3 is made up of 12 amino acids. Trimming stripped 4 bases from V and 5 bases from J, with 9 bases between.

The chain has TRBV12-3 or TRBV12-4 and TRBJ2-7, with D unclear. The CDR3 is made up of 13 amino acids. The V end lost 10 bases, the J end lost 5 bases, and 18 bases lay between the germline ends. The CDR3 region is CAIAGWSWDEQYF. The CDR3 DNA is TGTGCCATCGCTGGCTGGAGCTGGGACGAGCAGTACTTC.

The chain has TRBV6-2 or TRBV6-3 and TRBJ2-2; 9 nucleotides agree with TRBD2. CDR1 and CDR2 (germline): MNHEY, SVGEGT. V shed 4 bases, J shed 6 bases, and the junction held 15 bases outside the gene matches. This CDR3 contains 18 residues. DNA of the CDR3: TGTGCCAGCAGTTTATTTCTCCTAGCGGGGCCAGTTCCCGGGGAGCTGTTTTTT. Its protein product is CASSLFLLAGPVPGELFF.

The chain joins TRBV7-8 to TRBJ1-1, with 9 positions matching TRBD1. The CDR3 consists of 14 residues. V lost 3 bases and J lost 4; bases outside the gene matches: 3. CDR1 is SGHVS and CDR2 is FQNEAQ in the germline V gene. For the CDR3, the DNA is TGTGCCAGCAGCTTGGGACAGGGCGCCACTGAAGCTTTCTTT. Translation gives CASSLGQGATEAFF.

As DNA, the CDR3 is TGTGCCACGACGACCAATGAAAAACTGTTTTTT. Translation: CATTTNEKLFF. The gene calls are TRBV6-5 and TRBJ1-4, with D unresolved. The V end was cut by 10 bases, the J end by 5 bases, with 8 bases between. This CDR3 region has 11 residues. The V gene's germline CDR1 is MNHEY and CDR2 SVGAGI.

The chain links TRBV4-1 to TRBJ2-5; no clear D gene. V lost 2 bases and J lost 6, with 16 bases in between. The germline V gene has CDR1 MGHRA and CDR2 YSYEKL. This CDR3 region has 15 residues. As DNA, the CDR3 is TGCGCCAGCAGCCAATCGGACCGAGCATCTCAGACCCAGTACTTC. Translation gives CASSQSDRASQTQYF.

V usage is TRBV5-4 and J usage is TRBJ1-6; D is ambiguous. The CDR3 length is 15 residues. Trimming removed 2 bases from V and 3 bases from J, with 9 bases in between. In germline, CDR1 is SGHNT, CDR2 YYREEE (reference sequence). The CDR3 DNA follows: TGTGCCAGCAGCTTAGGCCCTTTCTATAATTCACCCCTCCACTTT. Its protein product is CASSLGPFYNSPLHF.

CDR3 sequence: CASSDCSVPGQVVCGYTF. In nucleotides, the CDR3 is TGCGCCAGCAGCGACTGTAGTGTCCCGGGACAGGTAGTTTGTGGCTACACCTTC. The V and J genes are TRBV5-1 and TRBJ1-2, with 8 nucleotides matching TRBD1. The germline CDR1 and CDR2 sequences are SGHRS and YFSETQ. J gave up 7 bases and V 4 bases, and 21 bases lay outside the gene matches. The CDR3 runs to 18 residues.

The rearrangement joins TRBV6-2 or TRBV6-3 to TRBJ2-2; D gene unclear. CDR1 and CDR2 from the germline V gene are MNHEY and SVGEGT. Trimming removed 0 bases from V and 0 bases from J, with 14 bases in between. The CDR3 spans 18 residues. CDR3 bases: TGTGCCAGCAGTTACTCCTTTCGGGTGACCGCGAACACCGGGGAGCTGTTTTTT. This encodes CASSYSFRVTANTGELFF.

On this clone: The junction does not match germline at one end; this may be a read error. The chain links TRBV28 to TRBJ2-5, with TRBD2 as a possible D gene (6 bases). There are 15 residues in the CDR3. The V gene's germline CDR1 is MDHEN and CDR2 SYDVKM. The CDR3 is CANSFSSVYRPTQYF. CDR3 sequence (DNA): TGTGCCAACAGTTTTTCTAGCGTCTACCGTCCGACCCAGTACTTC. Based on the CDR3 plus reference TRBV28 and TRBJ2-5, the full variable domain is DVKVTQSSRYLVKRTGEKVFLECVQDMDHENMFWYRQDPGLGLRLIYFSYDVKMKEKGDIPEGYSVSREKKERFSLILESASTNQTSMYLCANSFSSVYRPTQYFGPGTRLLVL.

V usage is TRBV6-1 and J usage is TRBJ2-5, with 9 bases fitting TRBD1. The CDR3 is made up of 16 amino acids. Germline assignment: CDR1 MNHNS and CDR2 SASEGT. The V and J ends lost 0 bases and 4 bases, in that order; junction bases with no gene match: 6. CDR3 residues: CASSEALPGQGETQYF. CDR3 bases: TGTGCCAGCAGTGAAGCACTACCGGGACAGGGAGAGACCCAGTACTTC.

The genes are TRBV6-4 and TRBJ2-1, with 9 bases matching TRBD2. The CDR3 is made up of 15 amino acids. CDR1 is MRHNA and CDR2 is SNTAGT in the germline V gene. V lost 2 bases to trimming and J lost 8 bases; unmatched junction nucleotides: 7. CDR3 coding DNA: TGTGCCAGCAGTGACCGGCGGGGACTAGCTGATGAGCAGTTCTTC. Protein: CASSDRRGLADEQFF.

The rearrangement joins TRBV10-1 to TRBJ2-7, with a tentative D call TRBD1 (6 bases). The germline CDR1 and CDR2 sequences are WNHNN and SYGVQD (reference sequence). The ends were cut back, 0 bases at V and 3 bases at J, with 15 bases in the middle. This CDR3 has 16 amino acids. The DNA of the CDR3 is TGCGCCAGCAGTGAGTCGTCGGGGCAGGGGAACTACGAGCAGTACTTC. Translated, it gives CASSESSGQGNYEQYF.

This clone was recorded only once. This sequence joins TRBV30 and TRBJ2-3; no reliable D call. V shed 1 base and J shed 1 base, with 12 bases lying between them. The CDR3 contains 15 residues. Germline CDR1 GTSNPN, CDR2 SVGIG (reference sequence). The CDR3 nucleotides are TGTGCCTGGAGTGCAGACGATTACCGCACAGATACGCAGTATTTT. Translating gives CAWSADDYRTDTQYF.

A note on this clone: The junction differs from germline at one of its ends, possibly a read error. The V and J genes are TRBV7-9 and TRBJ2-7; D might be TRBD2 (6 bases). Germline V gene sequence: CDR1 SEHNR, CDR2 FQNEAQ (reference sequence). There are 17 residues in the CDR3. The CDR3 coding sequence is TGTGCCAGCAGCTTAGTGGGACCAGGGAGGCATTCCTCCGAGCAGTACTTC. As protein: CASSLVGPGRHSSEQYF. The full variable domain, completed using reference TRBV7-9 and TRBJ2-7, is DTGVSQNPRHKITKRGQNVTFRCDPISEHNRLYWYRQTLGQGPEFLTYFQNEAQLEKSRLLSDRFSAERPKGSFSTLEIQRTEQGDSAMYLCASSLVGPGRHSSEQYFGPGTRLTVT.